This T cell receptor beta chain was observed in a study of blood T cell repertoires in COVID-19. Original data processing: Scientists estimated how many nucleated cells there were by amplifying reference gene primers. TCRdb's table, derived via immunoSEQ multiplex PCR, lists solely in-frame clones and lacks some. The D gene and trimming were derived from the DNA, and the V and J assignments and clone size from that table. The data hold around 64,000 clones, with roughly 91% observed a single time. V trimming: 3 bases; J trimming: 0 bases; junction bases outside the gene matches: 11. The CDR3 consists of 18 residues. Germline CDR1 and CDR2: SGDLS and YYNGEE.

The sequencing sample was made of peripheral blood. The source of this sequence is a human donor in a cohort sampled during active COVID-19. The chain combines TRBV9 with TRBJ2-3; TRBD1 matches at 9 bases. The CDR3 nucleotides read TGTGCCAGCAGCGGTTCCCGGGACAGGGACCTGAGCACAGATACGCAGTATTTT. It specifies CASSGSRDRDLSTDTQYF.